The 6 T cell receptor beta chains given below trace back to one sample, sequenced in a study of blood T cells in healthy people across ages. The second PCR ran roughly 6 to 11 cycles with a sample-barcoded 5' primer and J-beta primers. Each CDR3 protein gets one entry after TCRdb re-called the 5' RACE reads with MiXCR. The sample shows 1,500,000 or so distinct CDR3 sequences, under 55% of them seen only once. The sequencing input was blood. Receptor source: a woman under 30 in good health.

The V and J genes are TRBV6-5 and TRBJ2-1; 9 nucleotides agree with TRBD2. The CDR3 covers 15 residues. The germline V gene encodes CDR1 MNHEY and CDR2 SVGAGI. V lost 0 bases and J lost 9; bases outside the gene matches: 6. CDR3 nucleotide sequence: TGTGCCAGCAGTTACTCGTTAGCGGGAGTCACTGAGCAGTTCTTC. Its protein product is CASSYSLAGVTEQFF.

Turning to this clonotype: Its ends do not fully match the called genes, so a read error is possible. V and J are TRBV7-2 and TRBJ2-7; 7 nucleotides agree with TRBD2. This CDR3 has 16 amino acids. Germline assignment: CDR1 SGHTA and CDR2 FQGNSA. The CDR3, as DNA: TGTGACAGCAGCTTAGGACTAGGAATAGGGACCGACGAGCAGTACTTC. Translation gives CDSSLGLGIGTDEQYF.

This clonotype has ten or more counts. The rearrangement links TRBV3-1 to TRBJ2-3; D remains unclear. From germline, CDR1 is LGHDT and CDR2 YNNKEL (reference sequence). Trimming shortened V by 4 bases and J by 2 bases, and 10 bases separated the two germline ends. The CDR3 sequence is 14 residues long. The CDR3 here is CASSLGEATDTQYF. CDR3 DNA: TGTGCCAGCAGCCTGGGTGAAGCCACAGATACGCAGTATTTT.

This clonotype was seen a handful of times. V usage is TRBV6-5 and J usage is TRBJ2-7; D ambiguous. Germline CDR1 reads MNHEY; CDR2 reads SVGAGI. Trimming stripped 6 bases from V and 6 bases from J, with 18 bases between. The CDR3 has 14 residues. CDR3 in amino acids: CASRFERTVTEQYF. The CDR3 coding sequence is TGTGCCAGCAGATTCGAACGGACCGTTACCGAGCAGTACTTC.

This clonotype showed up just a few times. V gene TRBV5-6 combines with J gene TRBJ1-6; D not resolved. Trimming shortened V by 2 bases and J by 8 bases, and 11 bases separated the two germline ends. The germline gives CDR1 SGHDT, CDR2 YYEEEE. The CDR3 totals 14 residues. CDR3 residues: CASSFGGEYSPLHF. The CDR3 DNA reads as TGTGCCAGCAGCTTTGGCGGCGAATATTCACCCCTCCACTTT. The full variable domain, rest sourced from reference TRBV5-6 and TRBJ1-6, is DAGVTQSPTHLIKTRGQQVTLRCSPKSGHDTVSWYQQALGQGPQFIFQYYEEEERQRGNFPDRFSGHQFPNYSSELNVNALLLGDSALYLCASSFGGEYSPLHFGNGTRLTVT.

The V call is TRBV20-1, the J call TRBJ1-3; TRBD1 is a possible D gene (6 bases). The V and J ends lost 0 bases and 8 bases respectively, with 11 bases between them. The CDR3 is 13 amino acids. Germline V gene data show CDR1 as DFQATT and CDR2 as SNEGSKA (reference sequence). DNA for the CDR3: TGCAGTGCTAGAGAGCAGGGGTACTACACCATATATTTT. Protein product: CSAREQGYYTIYF.